This T cell receptor beta chain stems from a study of low-dose radiotherapy and immunotherapy resistance in tumors. Primers targeting TRAV and TRBV primed first-strand cDNA, covering alpha and beta chains. Amplification of TCRs used a constant-region primer and V-primer adapter for roughly 18 PCR cycles. In vitro transcription amplified isolated mRNA. A single record per CDR3 protein comes from TCRdb applying MiXCR to the reads. Of 70,000 to 90,000 distinct CDR3 sequences in the sample, over 15% were seen once. Germline CDR1 is MNHNY and CDR2 is SVGAGI (reference sequence). The trim removed 4 bases at V and 2 bases at J, leaving 6 bases unmatched. There are 15 residues in the CDR3. Judged by abundance, this clonotype is medium-sized. This sample's time point: before trial treatment. Donors were dosed with nivolumab and ipilimumab; they also received aspirin, low-dose cyclophosphamide and low-dose radiotherapy.

The sample consisted of PBMCs, taken before treatment. The rearrangement links TRBV6-6 to TRBJ2-3; 7 bases align to TRBD1. The receptor's source is a male donor with prostate cancer. The chain's CDR3 is CASSSLDRPTDTQYF. The DNA of the CDR3 is TGTGCCAGCAGTTCGCTGGACAGGCCCACAGATACGCAGTATTTT.